Below, one T cell receptor beta chain is given with its context. Only in-frame clones appear in the TCRdb table, and some are missing; sequencing was by immunoSEQ multiplex PCR. The data contain about 59,000 clones, approximately 90% of them seen just once; the ten biggest clones take up roughly 5%. This entry belongs to a study of T cell changes during pregnancy in multiple sclerosis. Germline CDR1 and CDR2: MNHEY and SVGAGI. CDR3 length equals 14 residues. J gave up 9 bases and V 6 bases, and 11 bases lay outside the gene matches. The sample taken for sequencing was peripheral blood from another person, used as feeder cells. This receptor was taken from a human donor whose cells served as feeder cells for cultures in a pregnancy study. This chain uses TRBV6-5 with TRBJ1-5, with 7 bases aligning to TRBD1. The CDR3 DNA reads TGTGCCAGCAGCCCATACAGGGGCCGGGCGCCCCAGCATTTT. Translated: CASSPYRGRAPQHF.